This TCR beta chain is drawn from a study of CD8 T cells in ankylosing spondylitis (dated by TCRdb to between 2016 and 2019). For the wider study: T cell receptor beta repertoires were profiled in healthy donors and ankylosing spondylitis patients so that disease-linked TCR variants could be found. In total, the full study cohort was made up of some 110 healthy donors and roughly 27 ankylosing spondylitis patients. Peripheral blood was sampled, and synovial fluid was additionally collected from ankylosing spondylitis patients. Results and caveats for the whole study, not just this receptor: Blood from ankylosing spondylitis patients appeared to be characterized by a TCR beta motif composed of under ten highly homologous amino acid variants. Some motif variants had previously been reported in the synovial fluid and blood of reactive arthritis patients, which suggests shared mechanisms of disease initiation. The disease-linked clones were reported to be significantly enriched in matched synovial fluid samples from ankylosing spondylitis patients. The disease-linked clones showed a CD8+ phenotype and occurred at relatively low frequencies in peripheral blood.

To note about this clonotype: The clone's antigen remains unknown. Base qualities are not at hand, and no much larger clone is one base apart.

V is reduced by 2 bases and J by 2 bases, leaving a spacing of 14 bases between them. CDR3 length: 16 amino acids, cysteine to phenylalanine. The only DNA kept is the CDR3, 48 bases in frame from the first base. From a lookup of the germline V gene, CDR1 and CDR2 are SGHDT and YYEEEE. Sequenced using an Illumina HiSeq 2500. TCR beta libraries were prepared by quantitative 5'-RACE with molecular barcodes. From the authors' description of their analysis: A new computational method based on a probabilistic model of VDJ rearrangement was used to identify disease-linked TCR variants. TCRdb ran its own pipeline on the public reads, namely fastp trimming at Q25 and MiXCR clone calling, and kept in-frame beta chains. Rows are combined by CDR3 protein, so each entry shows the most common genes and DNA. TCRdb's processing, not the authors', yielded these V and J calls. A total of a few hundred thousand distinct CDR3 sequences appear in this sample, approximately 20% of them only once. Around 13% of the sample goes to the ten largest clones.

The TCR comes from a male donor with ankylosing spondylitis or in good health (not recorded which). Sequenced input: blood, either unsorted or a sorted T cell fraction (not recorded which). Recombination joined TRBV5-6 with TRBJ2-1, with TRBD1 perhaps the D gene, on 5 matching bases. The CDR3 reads CASSFIRVHPYNEQFF. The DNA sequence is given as TGTGCCAGCAGCTTTATCAGGGTTCACCCCTACAATGAGCAGTTCTTC.